This T cell receptor beta chain was recovered during a study of blood T cell repertoires in COVID-19. Study overall: The United States, Italy and Spain supplied acute and convalescent COVID-19 samples.

The germline CDR1 and CDR2 sequences are MDHEN and SYDVKM. CDR3 length equals 13 residues. The V and J ends lost 5 bases and 4 bases respectively, with 11 bases between them. Across roughly 25 US areas, participants ranged in age from about 18 to 90 years. Using immunoSEQ multiplex PCR, the repertoire was profiled, and TCRdb retains in-frame clones only, with some absent. The sample consists of some 190,000 clones, less than 90% of them appearing once. The sequence was collected from a young woman who had been exposed to COVID-19. The rearrangement uses TRBV28 and TRBJ1-2, with D perhaps matching TRBD1 (5 bases). The sample was PBMCs or T cells enriched from blood (not recorded which). The CDR3 bases are TGTGCCAGCAGTCGTGGGGACTTCTATGGCTACACCTTC. Translation gives CASSRGDFYGYTF.